A selection of T cell receptor beta chains follows, all from one sample in a study of monozygotic twins with inflammatory bowel disease. TCRdb reprocessed the 5' RACE reads, with one entry per CDR3 protein and no DNA. The record lists roughly 170,000 distinct CDR3 sequences, of which the ten most abundant hold 7.4%. Sample: blood. These receptors all stem from a human donor with ulcerative colitis or Crohn's disease, or a healthy co-twin of an affected twin (not recorded which). Each CDR3 is given with its conserved first and last residue.

TRBV29-1,TRBJ2-7,CSFWTSGRAFEYLGQYF
TRBV3-1,TRBJ2-7,CASSQEVLNLVDF
TRBV12-3/TRBV12-4,TRBJ2-2,CASSLTLNTGELFF
TRBV20-1,TRBJ2-5,CSAGRRETQYF
TRBV10-3,TRBJ2-2,CATLLGSGELFF
TRBV20-1,TRBJ2-2,CSAPRAGTSNTGELFF
TRBV4-3,TRBJ2-7,CASSHSPGTREYEQYF
TRBV7-9,TRBJ1-2,CASSRLGTGPNYGYTF
TRBV28,TRBJ2-1,CASSTWRDEQFF
TRBV3-1,TRBJ1-1,CASMGAGTEAFF
TRBV20-1,TRBJ2-7,CSAREGLAGASYEQYF
TRBV20-1,TRBJ1-6,CSAPLAGQNNSPLHF
TRBV27,TRBJ2-1,CASSITQGVAEQFF
TRBV4-3,TRBJ1-2,CASSQDGAYGYTF